Below are 14 T cell receptor beta chains sequenced from a single sample in a study of cytomegalovirus exposure and HLA in healthy donors. Primers for the PCR totalled 60 Vbeta and 13 Jbeta. Data came from immunoSEQ multiplex PCR; TCRdb stores just in-frame clones and leaves some out. The table shows hundreds of thousands of clones, with roughly 70% occurring only once. Sequencing was performed on PBMCs. Every receptor here comes from a female donor in good health and CMV-seronegative.

This sequence joins TRBV13 and TRBJ2-5; 9 nucleotides agree with TRBD2. Germline lookup yields CDR1 PRHDT and CDR2 FYEKMQ (reference sequence). V dropped 4 bases and J dropped 5; count of bases not matched to a gene: 11. This CDR3 spans 16 amino acids. This CDR3 reads CASSSSGLAGRETQYF. CDR3 nucleotides: TGTGCCAGCAGCTCCTCGGGGCTAGCGGGACGGGAGACCCAGTACTTC.

This clone occurred a few times. The chain carries TRBV30 and TRBJ1-2; no reliable D call. Germline assignment: CDR1 GTSNPN and CDR2 SVGIG (reference sequence). The CDR3 contains 13 residues. V lost 3 bases and J lost 4, with 12 bases in between. The CDR3 DNA is TGTGCCTGGAGGGGCCTACTCCCCTATGGCTACACCTTC. This encodes CAWRGLLPYGYTF.

This rearrangement joins TRBV28 to TRBJ2-5; 10 bases match TRBD1. The CDR3 is made up of 17 amino acids. After removal of 6 bases from V and 2 bases from J, the junction contained 12 bases not matched to a gene. The germline V gene encodes CDR1 MDHEN and CDR2 SYDVKM. The CDR3 nucleotides read TGTGCCAGCAGCTCAAGCCGGGACAGGGGCTATCAAGAGACCCAGTACTTC. Encoded protein: CASSSSRDRGYQETQYF.

This clone was picked up a small number of times. V is TRBV11-3 and J is TRBJ2-5; 7 bases agree with TRBD1. The assigned J gene may be wrong: the sequence end matches TRBJ2-7 better. Germline V CDR1 and CDR2: SGHNT, YENEEA. This CDR3 is 15 amino acids long. Here the CDR3 DNA reads TGTGCCAGCAGACCCAGGACAGGTGGCTCCTACGAGCAGTACTTC. This translates into CASRPRTGGSYEQYF.

The rearrangement uses TRBV28 and TRBJ1-1; D might be TRBD1 (6 bases). Trimming shortened V by 6 bases and J by 6 bases, and 14 bases separated the two germline ends. The CDR3 runs 13 residues. Germline lookup yields CDR1 MDHEN and CDR2 SYDVKM. The DNA of the CDR3 is TGTGCCAGCAGCTACAGGGAGGGGGCTGAAGCTTTCTTT. This translates into CASSYREGAEAFF.

In this sample, this clone turned up once. The chain combines TRBV28 with TRBJ2-7; D uncertain. This CDR3 has 13 residues. V was trimmed by 5 bases and J by 2 bases, leaving 10 bases between them. Looked up from germline, CDR1 is MDHEN and CDR2 is SYDVKM. CDR3 DNA sequence: TGTGCCAGCAGTCTGCCTGAGCCCTACGAGCAGTACTTC. It codes for CASSLPEPYEQYF.

The V call is TRBV15, the J call TRBJ2-1, with unresolved D. The germline V and J ends were trimmed by 3 bases and 6 bases, with 18 bases remaining between them. The germline V gene encodes CDR1 LNHNV and CDR2 YYDKDF (reference sequence). This CDR3 has 16 amino acids. This chain's CDR3 is CATSSGSYGLSNEQFF. DNA for the CDR3: TGTGCCACCAGCAGTGGGTCGTATGGGCTCTCCAATGAGCAGTTCTTC.

The rearrangement links TRBV5-1 to TRBJ1-2, with D uncertain. This CDR3 is 12 amino acids long. The V gene lost 0 bases and the J gene lost 6 bases, with 6 bases spanning the gap. The germline V gene has CDR1 SGHRS and CDR2 YFSETQ. CDR3 DNA: TGCGCCAGCAGCTTGGATGGCAATGGCTACACCTTC. It codes for CASSLDGNGYTF.

This clone was seen a few times. The CDR3 nucleotides are TGTGCCAGCAGTCCTACCGGGAGGGCCGTCTATGAGCAGTTCTTC. It encodes CASSPTGRAVYEQFF. The gene calls are TRBV28 and TRBJ2-1, with 8 bases identical to TRBD2. V lost 5 bases to trimming and J lost 8 bases; unmatched junction nucleotides: 11. Germline assignment: CDR1 MDHEN and CDR2 SYDVKM. This CDR3 comprises 15 residues.

The J gene is TRBJ2-3, the V gene TRBV7-2; TRBD2 agrees at 15 bases. V lost 2 bases, J lost 3 bases, and 9 bases stayed unmatched. The CDR3 contains 19 residues. Germline values: CDR1 SGHTA, CDR2 FQGNSA. The DNA for the CDR3 is TGTGCCAGCAGCTTAAGAAGGACTAGCGGGAGGGCCAGGACAGATACGCAGTATTTT. It is translated as CASSLRRTSGRARTDTQYF. Combining the CDR3 with reference TRBV7-2 and TRBJ2-3 gives the whole variable domain GAGVSQSPSNKVTEKGKDVELRCDPISGHTALYWYRQSLGQGLEFLIYFQGNSAPDKSGLPSDRFSAERTGGSVSTLTIQRTQQEDSAVYLCASSLRRTSGRARTDTQYFGPGTRLTVL.

There are a few counts of this clone. The sample holds other DNA sequences that translate to the same CDR3. The J gene is TRBJ1-2, the V gene TRBV10-3, with D possibly being TRBD1 (6 bases). The CDR3 is 12 residues long. Germline V lookup: CDR1 ENHRY, CDR2 SYGVKD. V shed 4 bases and J shed 12 bases, with 15 bases lying between them. Here the CDR3 DNA reads TGTGCCATCAGTGCGGCAGGGGAAGAAAACACCTTC. The encoded protein is CAISAAGEENTF.

A single count supports this clone. The CDR3 spells CASSEPDRGRGETQYF. The CDR3 DNA sequence: TGTGCCAGCAGCGAGCCCGACAGGGGCCGGGGAGAGACCCAGTACTTC. The rearrangement joins TRBV5-5 to TRBJ2-5, with 8 positions matching TRBD1. The CDR3 spans 16 residues. The germline V gene encodes CDR1 SGHKS and CDR2 YYEKEE (reference sequence). Trimming cost V 4 bases and J 4 bases; bases outside gene matches: 12.

The chain links TRBV11-2 to TRBJ1-1; a possible D gene is TRBD1 (5 bases). The germline gives CDR1 SGHAT, CDR2 FQNNGV. The CDR3 loop spans 15 amino acids. V gave up 0 bases and J gave up 1 base, with 9 bases separating them. CDR3 residues: CASSLDRQRNTEAFF. CDR3 sequence (DNA): TGTGCCAGCAGCTTAGATCGACAGCGGAACACTGAAGCTTTCTTT.

V and J are TRBV28 and TRBJ1-5, with D perhaps matching TRBD1 (6 bases). CDR3 length equals 14 residues. Trimming stripped 7 bases from V and 2 bases from J, with 12 bases between. Per germline, CDR1 MDHEN and CDR2 SYDVKM. The CDR3, as DNA: TGTGCCAGCATCCCAGGGGATGGCAATCAGCCCCAGCATTTT. It translates to CASIPGDGNQPQHF.